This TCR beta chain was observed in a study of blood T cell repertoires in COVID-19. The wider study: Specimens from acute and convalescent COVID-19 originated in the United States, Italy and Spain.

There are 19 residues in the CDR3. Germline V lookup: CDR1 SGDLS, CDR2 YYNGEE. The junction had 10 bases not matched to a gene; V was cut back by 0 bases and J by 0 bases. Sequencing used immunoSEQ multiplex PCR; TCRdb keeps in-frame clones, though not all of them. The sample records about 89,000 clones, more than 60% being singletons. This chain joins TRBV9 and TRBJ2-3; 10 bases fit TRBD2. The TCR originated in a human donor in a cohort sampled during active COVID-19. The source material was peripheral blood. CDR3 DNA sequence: TGTGCCAGCAGCGTAGTAGTCTCTACTAGCGGGGAAAGCACAGATACGCAGTATTTT. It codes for CASSVVVSTSGESTDTQYF.